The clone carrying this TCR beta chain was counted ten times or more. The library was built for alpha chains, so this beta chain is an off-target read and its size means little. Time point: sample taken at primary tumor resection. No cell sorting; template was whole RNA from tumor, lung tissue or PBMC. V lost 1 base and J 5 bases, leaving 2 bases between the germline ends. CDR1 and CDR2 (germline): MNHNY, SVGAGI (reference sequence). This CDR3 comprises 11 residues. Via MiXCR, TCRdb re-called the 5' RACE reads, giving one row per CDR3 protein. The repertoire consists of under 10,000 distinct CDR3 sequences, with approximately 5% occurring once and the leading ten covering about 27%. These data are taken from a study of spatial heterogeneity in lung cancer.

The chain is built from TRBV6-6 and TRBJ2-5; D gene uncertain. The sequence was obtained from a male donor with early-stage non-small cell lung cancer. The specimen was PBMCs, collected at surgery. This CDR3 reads CASSYYETQYF. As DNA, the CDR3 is TGTGCCAGCAGTTACTACGAGACCCAGTACTTC.